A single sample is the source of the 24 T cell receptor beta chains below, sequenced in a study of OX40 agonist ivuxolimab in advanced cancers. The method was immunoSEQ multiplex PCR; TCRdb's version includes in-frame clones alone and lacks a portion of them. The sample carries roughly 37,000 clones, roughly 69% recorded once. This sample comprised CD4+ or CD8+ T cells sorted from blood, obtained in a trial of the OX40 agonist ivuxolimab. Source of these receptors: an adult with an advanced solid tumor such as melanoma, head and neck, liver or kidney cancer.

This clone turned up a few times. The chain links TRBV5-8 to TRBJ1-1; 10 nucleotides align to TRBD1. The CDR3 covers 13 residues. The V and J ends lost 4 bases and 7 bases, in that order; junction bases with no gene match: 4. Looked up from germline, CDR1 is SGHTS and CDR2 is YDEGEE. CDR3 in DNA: TGTGCCAGCAGCACCGGACAGGGGGGTGAAGCTTTCTTT. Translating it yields CASSTGQGGEAFF.

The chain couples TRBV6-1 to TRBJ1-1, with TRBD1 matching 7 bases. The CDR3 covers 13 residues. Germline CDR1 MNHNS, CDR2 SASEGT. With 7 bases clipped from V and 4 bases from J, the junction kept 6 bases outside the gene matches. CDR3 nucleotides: TGTGCCAGCACGAACAGGGGTGGCACTGAAGCTTTCTTT. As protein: CASTNRGGTEAFF.

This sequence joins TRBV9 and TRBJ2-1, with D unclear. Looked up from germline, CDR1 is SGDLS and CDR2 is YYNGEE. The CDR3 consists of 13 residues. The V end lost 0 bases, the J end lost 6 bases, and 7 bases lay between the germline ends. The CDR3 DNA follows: TGTGCCAGCAGCGTAGCTACGAGCAATGAGCAGTTCTTC. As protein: CASSVATSNEQFF.

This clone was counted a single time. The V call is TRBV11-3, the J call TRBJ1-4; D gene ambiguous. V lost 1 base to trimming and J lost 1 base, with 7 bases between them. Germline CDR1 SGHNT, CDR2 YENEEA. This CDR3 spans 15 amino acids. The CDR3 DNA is TGTGCCAGCAGCTTAGGGGAGCGAACTAATGAAAAACTGTTTTTT. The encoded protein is CASSLGERTNEKLFF.

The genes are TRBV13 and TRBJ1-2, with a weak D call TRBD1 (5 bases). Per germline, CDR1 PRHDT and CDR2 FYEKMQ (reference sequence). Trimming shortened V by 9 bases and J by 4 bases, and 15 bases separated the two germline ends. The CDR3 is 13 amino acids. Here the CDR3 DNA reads TGTGCCAGTAGAGGGTCAGGGAGCTATGGCTACACCTTC. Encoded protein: CASRGSGSYGYTF.

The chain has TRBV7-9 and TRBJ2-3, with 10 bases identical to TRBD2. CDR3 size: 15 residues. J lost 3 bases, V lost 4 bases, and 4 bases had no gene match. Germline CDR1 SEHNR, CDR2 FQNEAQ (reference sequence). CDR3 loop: CASSSSGGATDTQYF. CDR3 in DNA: TGTGCCAGCAGCTCGAGCGGGGGGGCAACAGATACGCAGTATTTT.

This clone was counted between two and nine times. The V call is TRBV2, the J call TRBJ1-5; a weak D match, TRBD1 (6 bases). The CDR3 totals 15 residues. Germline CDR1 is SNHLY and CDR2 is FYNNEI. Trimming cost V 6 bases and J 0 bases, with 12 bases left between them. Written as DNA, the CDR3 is TGTGCCAGCAGATCCGGACAGTATAGCAATCAGCCCCAGCATTTT. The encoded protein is CASRSGQYSNQPQHF. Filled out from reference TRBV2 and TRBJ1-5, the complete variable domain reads EPEVTQTPSHQVTQMGQEVILRCVPISNHLYFYWYRQILGQKVEFLVSFYNNEISEKSEIFDDQFSVERPDGSNFTLKIRSTKLEDSAMYFCASRSGQYSNQPQHFGDGTRLSIL.

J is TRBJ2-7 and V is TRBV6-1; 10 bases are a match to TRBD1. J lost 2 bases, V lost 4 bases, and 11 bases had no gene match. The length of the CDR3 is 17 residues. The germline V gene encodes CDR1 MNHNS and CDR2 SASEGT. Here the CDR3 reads CASSGVMGQGFPYEQYF. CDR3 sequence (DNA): TGTGCCAGCAGTGGGGTGATGGGACAGGGGTTTCCCTACGAGCAGTACTTC.

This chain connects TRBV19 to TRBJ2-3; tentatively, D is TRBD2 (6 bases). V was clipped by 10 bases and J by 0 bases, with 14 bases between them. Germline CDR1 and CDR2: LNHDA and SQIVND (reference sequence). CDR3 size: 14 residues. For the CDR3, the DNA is TGTGCCACCCGCACCGGGACTAGCACAGATACGCAGTATTTT. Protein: CATRTGTSTDTQYF.

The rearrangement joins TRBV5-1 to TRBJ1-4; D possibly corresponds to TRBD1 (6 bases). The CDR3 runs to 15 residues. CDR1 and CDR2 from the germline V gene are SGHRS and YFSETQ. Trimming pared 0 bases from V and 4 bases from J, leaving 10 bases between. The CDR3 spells CASSLVGTNNEKLFF. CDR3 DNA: TGCGCCAGCAGCTTGGTTGGGACAAATAATGAAAAACTGTTTTTT.

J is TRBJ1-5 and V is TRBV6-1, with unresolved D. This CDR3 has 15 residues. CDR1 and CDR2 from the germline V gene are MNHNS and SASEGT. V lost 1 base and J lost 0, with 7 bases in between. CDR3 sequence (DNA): TGTGCCAGCAGTGAAGTCGCAGCTAGCAATCAGCCCCAGCATTTT. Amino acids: CASSEVAASNQPQHF.

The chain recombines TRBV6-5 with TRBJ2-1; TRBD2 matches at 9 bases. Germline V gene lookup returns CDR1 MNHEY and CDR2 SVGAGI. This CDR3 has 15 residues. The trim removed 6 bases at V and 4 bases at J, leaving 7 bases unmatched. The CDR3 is CASRVAGAGYNEQFF. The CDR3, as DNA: TGTGCCAGCAGGGTAGCGGGGGCGGGATACAATGAGCAGTTCTTC.

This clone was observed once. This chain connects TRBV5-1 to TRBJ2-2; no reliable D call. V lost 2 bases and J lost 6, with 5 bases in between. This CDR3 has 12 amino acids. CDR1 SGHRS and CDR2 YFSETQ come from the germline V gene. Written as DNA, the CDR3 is TGCGCCAGCAGCTTTAGTGCCGGGGAGCTGTTTTTT. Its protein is CASSFSAGELFF.

CDR3 nucleotide sequence: TGTGCCAGCAGGTCGCAGGGAAACTATGGCTACACCTTC. Translating it yields CASRSQGNYGYTF. The gene calls are TRBV6-6 and TRBJ1-2; weak D call: TRBD1 (5 bases). This CDR3 is 13 amino acids long. CDR1 and CDR2 (germline): MNHNY, SVGAGI (reference sequence). Between the trimmed V and J ends, which lost 6 bases and 2 bases, there was a span of 10 bases.

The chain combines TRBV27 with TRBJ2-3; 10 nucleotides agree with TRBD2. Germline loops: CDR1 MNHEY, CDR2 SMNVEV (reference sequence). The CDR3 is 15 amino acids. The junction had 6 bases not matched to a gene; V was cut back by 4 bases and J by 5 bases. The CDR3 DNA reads TGTGCCAGCAGTTACAGCGGGGGGGCTATAGATACGCAGTATTTT. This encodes CASSYSGGAIDTQYF.

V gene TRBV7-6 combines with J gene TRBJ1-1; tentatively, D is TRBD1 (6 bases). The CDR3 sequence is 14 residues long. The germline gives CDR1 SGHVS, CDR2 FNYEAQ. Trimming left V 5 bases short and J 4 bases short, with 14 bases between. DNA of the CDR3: TGTGCCAGCAGCCTAGGGGGTACAGGCACTGAAGCTTTCTTT. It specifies CASSLGGTGTEAFF. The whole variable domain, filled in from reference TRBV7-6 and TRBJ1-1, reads GAGVSQSPRYKVTKRGQDVALRCDPISGHVSLYWYRQALGQGPEFLTYFNYEAQQDKSGLPNDRFSAERPEGSISTLTIQRTEQRDSAMYRCASSLGGTGTEAFFGQGTRLTVV.

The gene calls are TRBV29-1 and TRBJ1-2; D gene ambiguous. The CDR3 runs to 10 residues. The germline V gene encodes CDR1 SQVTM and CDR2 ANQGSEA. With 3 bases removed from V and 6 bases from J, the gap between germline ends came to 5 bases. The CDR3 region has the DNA TGCAGCGTTGATAGCCATGGCTACACCTTC. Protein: CSVDSHGYTF.

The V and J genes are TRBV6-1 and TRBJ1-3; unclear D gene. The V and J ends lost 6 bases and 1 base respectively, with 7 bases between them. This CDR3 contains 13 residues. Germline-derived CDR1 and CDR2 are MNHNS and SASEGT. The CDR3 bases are TGTGCCAGCAGGAAGCCTTCTGGAAACACCATATATTTT. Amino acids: CASRKPSGNTIYF.

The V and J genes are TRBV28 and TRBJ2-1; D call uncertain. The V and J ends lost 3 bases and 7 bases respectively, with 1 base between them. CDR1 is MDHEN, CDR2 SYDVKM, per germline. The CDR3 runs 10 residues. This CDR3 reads CASSLNEQFF. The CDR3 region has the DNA TGTGCCAGCAGTTTGAATGAGCAGTTCTTC.

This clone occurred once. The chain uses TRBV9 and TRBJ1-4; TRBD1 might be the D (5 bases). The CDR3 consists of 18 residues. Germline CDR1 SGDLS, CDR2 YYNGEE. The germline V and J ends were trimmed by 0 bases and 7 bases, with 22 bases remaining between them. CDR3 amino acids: CASSVATLRDRGGEKLFF. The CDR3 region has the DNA TGTGCCAGCAGCGTAGCTACACTGAGGGACCGTGGGGGTGAAAAACTGTTTTTT. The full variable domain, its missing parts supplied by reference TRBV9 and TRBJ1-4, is DSGVTQTPKHLITATGQRVTLRCSPRSGDLSVYWYQQSLDQGLQFLIQYYNGEERAKGNILERFSAQQFPDLHSELNLSSLELGDSALYFCASSVATLRDRGGEKLFFGSGTQLSVL.

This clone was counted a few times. The CDR3 loop is CASSLGPANTGELFF. The CDR3 DNA sequence: TGTGCCAGCAGCTTAGGACCGGCGAACACCGGGGAGCTGTTTTTT. The chain joins TRBV7-9 to TRBJ2-2; no definite D call. V lost 1 base and J lost 0, with 6 bases in between. The CDR3 is made up of 15 amino acids. The germline V gene encodes CDR1 SEHNR and CDR2 FQNEAQ (reference sequence). Full variable domain (outside the CDR3, taken from reference TRBV7-9 and TRBJ2-2): DTGVSQNPRHKITKRGQNVTFRCDPISEHNRLYWYRQTLGQGPEFLTYFQNEAQLEKSRLLSDRFSAERPKGSFSTLEIQRTEQGDSAMYLCASSLGPANTGELFFGEGSRLTVL.

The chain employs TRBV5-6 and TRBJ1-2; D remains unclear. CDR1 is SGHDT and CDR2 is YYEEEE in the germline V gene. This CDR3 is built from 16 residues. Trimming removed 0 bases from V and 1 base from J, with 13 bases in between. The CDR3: CASSLGSNLRNYGYTF. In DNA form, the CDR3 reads TGTGCCAGCAGCTTGGGATCAAATCTGCGTAACTATGGCTACACCTTC. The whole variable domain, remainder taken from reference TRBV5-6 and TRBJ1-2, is DAGVTQSPTHLIKTRGQQVTLRCSPKSGHDTVSWYQQALGQGPQFIFQYYEEEERQRGNFPDRFSGHQFPNYSSELNVNALLLGDSALYLCASSLGSNLRNYGYTFGSGTRLTVV.

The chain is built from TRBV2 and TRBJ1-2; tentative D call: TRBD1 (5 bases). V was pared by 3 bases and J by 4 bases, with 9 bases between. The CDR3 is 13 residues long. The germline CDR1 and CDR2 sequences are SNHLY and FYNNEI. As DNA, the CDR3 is TGTGCCAGCAGTGAGCAGGGAATCTATGGCTACACCTTC. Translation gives CASSEQGIYGYTF.

CDR3 amino acids: CASSLTQGSSGNTIYF. The CDR3, as DNA: TGTGCCAGTAGTCTCACACAGGGGAGCTCTGGAAACACCATATATTTT. This chain joins TRBV19 and TRBJ1-3; 7 bases agree with TRBD1. CDR1 and CDR2 (germline): LNHDA, SQIVND (reference sequence). V gave up 5 bases and J gave up 0 bases; unmatched junction bases: 7. The CDR3 contains 16 residues.